This T cell receptor beta chain originates from a study of cytomegalovirus exposure and HLA in healthy donors. Profiling relied on immunoSEQ multiplex PCR, and the TCRdb table lists in-frame clones only, not all of them. The table lists roughly 200,000 clones, around nine tenths of them singletons, with 6.5% to 7.5% in the top ten. Study results and limitations: According to a subsequent analysis, TCR clusters identified in the first cohort showed a tendency to co-occur across the 120 validation repertoires.

The V end lost 7 bases, the J end lost 0 bases, and 14 bases lay between the germline ends. Germline V gene data show CDR1 as SGHRS and CDR2 as YFSETQ. The CDR3 length is 14 residues. Separation from the approximately 710-subject first cohort characterized the roughly 130-subject validation cohort, to which the donors belonged. Turning to this clone: Its antigen is unidentified.

This chain connects TRBV5-1 to TRBJ2-7; either TRBD1 or TRBD2 may supply D (6 bases each). The sequence derives from a man between 25 and 39 years old in good health and CMV-seropositive. Sequencing used PBMCs. The CDR3 here is CASAVGGVSYEQYF. In nucleotides, the CDR3 is TGCGCCAGCGCCGTGGGGGGCGTCTCCTACGAGCAGTACTTC.